This record concerns one TCR beta chain sequence. This sample stems from a study of blood T cell repertoires in COVID-19. Study summary: Material from acute and convalescent COVID-19 was sourced from the United States, Italy and Spain. T cells, B-cell-depleted T cells, or PBMCs provided the cDNA or gDNA that served as material.

Libraries were prepared by immunoSEQ multiplex PCR; TCRdb keeps only in-frame clonotypes and omits some of them. The table has around 290,000 clones, around 87% seen once; the top ten hold less than 9.5%. The CDR3 consists of 18 residues. CDR1 and CDR2 (germline): LNHDA, SQIVND (reference sequence). V lost 4 bases, J lost 1 base, and 19 bases lay in between. Sequencing was performed on peripheral blood. The rearrangement uses TRBV19 and TRBJ2-2; perhaps TRBD1 as D (6 bases). The TCR was taken from a woman between 45 and 65 years old who had recovered from COVID-19. CDR3 region: CASSRRDRMALNTGELFF. The CDR3 region has the DNA TGTGCCAGTAGTAGAAGAGACAGGATGGCGCTGAACACCGGGGAGCTGTTTTTT.